This TCR beta chain was recovered during a study of beta chain features in type 1 diabetes. Study-wide points: Lower insertion and higher deletion counts appeared at VDJ junctions in type 1 diabetes patients. Sampled from patients, naive, central memory and Treg TCRB repertoires appeared more similar than those sampled from healthy donors. The question of HLA type influencing TCRB rearrangement was one that remained unresolved here. Shortening of TCRB CDR3s, moderate but significant, appeared in all four CD4+ subsets of Type 1 diabetes patients.

Turning to this clone: What it recognizes is unknown.

Investigators reverse transcribed all isolated RNA, so they sequenced expressed TCRB transcripts. Only in-frame clones appear in the TCRdb table, and some are missing; sequencing was by immunoSEQ multiplex PCR. Of over 150,000 clones in the sample, 6.5% to 8.5% were seen once. The length of the CDR3 is 12 residues. Germline V gives CDR1 SQVTM, CDR2 ANQGSEA. V trimming: 1 base; J trimming: 10 bases; junction bases outside the gene matches: 5. This TCR came from a young woman with type 1 diabetes. The sequenced sample was central memory CD4+ T cells from blood. This chain uses TRBV29-1 with TRBJ2-3; 7 positions agree with TRBD2. CDR3 in amino acids: CSVEGGGRAQYF. CDR3 DNA sequence: TGCAGCGTTGAAGGGGGTGGGAGGGCGCAGTATTTT.